This T cell receptor beta chain was obtained from a study of CD4 T cells in relation to SARS-CoV-2 and coronaviruses. The CDR3 runs 16 residues. Losses at the gene ends were 3 bases for V and 3 bases for J; bases not matched to a gene: 8. The germline CDR1 and CDR2 sequences are ENHRY and SYGVKD. Findings of the study overall: Compared with monoreactive clones, crossreactive clones showed significantly weaker SARS-CoV-2 expansion. In roughly 60% of donors, memory CD4+ clonotypes crossrecognized SARS-CoV-2 and at least one common cold coronavirus spike.

About this clone itself: The antigen remains unidentified.

Deep TCR-beta sequencing used DNA from uncultured naive and memory CD4+ T cells. The table came from immunoSEQ multiplex PCR; TCRdb's copy has only in-frame clones and leaves some out. The sample has some 60,000 clones, about 90% seen once. This TCR was recovered from an adult with COVID-19. The sample was naive CD4+ T cells from PBMCs. The subset was: naive CD4+ T cells isolated by negative enrichment. This sequence joins TRBV10-3 and TRBJ1-2, with 9 bases aligning to TRBD1. The CDR3 loop reads CAISDPSDRGHYGYTF. The CDR3 DNA reads TGTGCCATCAGTGACCCCTCGGACAGGGGACACTATGGCTACACCTTC.